In this sample, the clone carrying this TCR beta chain turned up many times. This record comes from a study of CD4 and CD8 cells across lung adenocarcinoma regions. TCRdb re-derived calls from the PCR reads in MiXCR, one entry per CDR3 protein. The table records 15,000 to 20,000 distinct CDR3 sequences, around 46% of them present only once. The patients had localized lung adenocarcinoma, a non-small cell subtype. Trimming pared 2 bases from V and 10 bases from J, leaving 12 bases between. Germline-derived CDR1 and CDR2 are MNHEY and SVGAGI. The CDR3 consists of 13 residues. Sequencing was performed on CD8+ T cells from the margin of a lung tumor. The sequence was collected from a male donor with lung adenocarcinoma. The CD4 and CD8 labels of this study may be unreliable. The chain uses TRBV6-5 and TRBJ1-5; D may be TRBD1 (6 bases). CDR3 in amino acids: CASSYGGGHPQHF. CDR3 nucleotides: TGTGCCAGCAGTTACGGAGGGGGACATCCCCAGCATTTT.